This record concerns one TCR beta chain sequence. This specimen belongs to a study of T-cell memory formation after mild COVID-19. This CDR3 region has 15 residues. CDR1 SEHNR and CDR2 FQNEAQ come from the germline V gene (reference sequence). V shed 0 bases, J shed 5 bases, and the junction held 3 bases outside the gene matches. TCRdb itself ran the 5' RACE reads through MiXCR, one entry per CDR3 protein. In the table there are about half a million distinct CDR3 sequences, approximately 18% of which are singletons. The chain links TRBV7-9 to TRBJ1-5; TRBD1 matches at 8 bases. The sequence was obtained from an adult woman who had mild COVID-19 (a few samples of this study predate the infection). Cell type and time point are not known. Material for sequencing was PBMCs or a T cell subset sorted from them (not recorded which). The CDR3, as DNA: TGTGCCAGCAGCTTAGCATCAGGGGGCTATCAGCCCCAGCATTTT. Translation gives CASSLASGGYQPQHF.